This T cell receptor beta chain came from a study of cytomegalovirus exposure and HLA in healthy donors. Notes on the study in general: CMV serostatus was the sole immune exposure information available. Later analysis suggested links between common viral pathogens and several top significant clusters.

Primers: 60 Vbeta forward and 13 Jbeta reverse. Sequencing was performed with immunoSEQ multiplex PCR; in TCRdb, only in-frame clones are kept and a portion is missing. This table holds 55,000 to 85,000 clones. In the case of this clone: Its antigen is undetermined.

Sequenced material: PBMCs. This receptor was taken from a female donor in good health and CMV-seropositive.

The CDR3 sequence: CASSFATVDGNTIYF. CDR3 DNA sequence: TGTGCCAGCAGCTTCGCAACAGTCGATGGAAACACCATATATTTT. The chain is built from TRBV11-2 and TRBJ1-3; D gene uncertain. The CDR3 is 15 residues long. V was clipped by 3 bases and J by 3 bases, with 12 bases between them. CDR1 is SGHAT, CDR2 FQNNGV, per germline. The variable domain in full, completed from reference TRBV11-2 and TRBJ1-3, reads EAGVAQSPRYKIIEKRQSVAFWCNPISGHATLYWYQQILGQGPKLLIQFQNNGVVDDSQLPKDRFSAERLKGVDSTLKIQPAKLEDSAVYLCASSFATVDGNTIYFGEGSWLTVV.